This T cell receptor (beta chain) was obtained from a study of blood T cell repertoires in COVID-19. As for the study in general: T cells, B-cell-depleted T cells, or PBMCs supplied cDNA or gDNA.

The V segment lost 3 bases and the J segment 7 bases; nucleotides outside the gene matches: 9. The CDR3 totals 15 residues. From germline, CDR1 is SGHNT and CDR2 YYREEE (reference sequence). Study processing details: Amplification with reference gene primers provided the estimates of nucleated cell counts. Data came from immunoSEQ multiplex PCR; TCRdb stores just in-frame clones and leaves some out. V, J and clone size are those of that table, while D and trimming were read from the DNA. The sample carries about 52,000 clones, around 92% recorded once. The chain recombines TRBV5-4 with TRBJ2-1, with 8 positions matching TRBD2. The sequenced sample consisted of peripheral blood. This TCR came from an older man with active or convalescent COVID-19. The CDR3 is CASSSHHGGGNEQFF. The CDR3 DNA reads as TGTGCCAGCAGCTCCCACCACGGGGGGGGGAATGAGCAGTTCTTC.